This record covers a single T cell receptor beta chain. This CDR3 region has 14 residues. Looked up from germline, CDR1 is SGHVS and CDR2 is FQNEAQ. Trimming removed 5 bases from V and 6 bases from J, with 17 bases in between. The source of the sample is a study of cytomegalovirus exposure and HLA in healthy donors. With 60 Vbeta and 13 Jbeta primers, the PCR was carried out. Assay: immunoSEQ multiplex PCR; the TCRdb copy retains only in-frame clones and omits some. The sample records under 250,000 clones, roughly 85% being singletons. The TCR sequence derives from a woman in her thirties in good health and CMV-seropositive. The V call is TRBV7-8, the J call TRBJ2-7, with TRBD1 as a possible D gene (7 bases). The sequenced sample was PBMCs. The CDR3 DNA follows: TGTGCCAGCAGCCGAACAGGGGAGGCGTCCGAGCAGTACTTC. This codes for CASSRTGEASEQYF.